The 16 T cell receptor beta chains presented below share a single source sample, sequenced in a study of CD8 T cells in ankylosing spondylitis (dated by TCRdb to about 2017). Library generation was performed with 5' RACE. Sequencing was carried out with an Illumina HiSeq 2500. The public reads were run again by TCRdb, first through fastp at Q25 and then through MiXCR, and only productive beta chains were kept. Identical CDR3 proteins give one entry, which carries the most common genes and DNA. Counted in this sample were tens of thousands of distinct CDR3 sequences; 27% of them appeared once. Jointly, the top ten make up around three fifths of the sample. Source material: blood, either unsorted or a sorted T cell fraction (not recorded which). Receptors originate from a male donor with ankylosing spondylitis or in good health (not recorded which).

Ten or more counts support this clonotype. The V and J genes are TRBV29-1 and TRBJ2-1; D possibly matches TRBD1 or TRBD2 (6 bases each). The length of the CDR3 is 14 residues. Germline V gene lookup returns CDR1 SQVTM and CDR2 ANQGSEA. V dropped 0 bases and J dropped 8 bases, with 14 bases sitting between them. The DNA of the CDR3 is TGCAGCGTTGAAGATTGGAGGGGGGCCTATGAGCAGTTCTTC. It encodes CSVEDWRGAYEQFF.

This clonotype was observed a handful of times. The chain carries TRBV6-5 and TRBJ2-1; D gene ambiguous. The V end lost 0 bases, the J end lost 9 bases, and 18 bases lay between the germline ends. The CDR3 covers 16 residues. Germline V gene sequence: CDR1 MNHEY, CDR2 SVGAGI. This CDR3 is CASSYSYLPVRSEQFF. Here the CDR3 DNA reads TGTGCCAGCAGTTACTCGTATCTACCCGTCCGGTCTGAGCAGTTCTTC.

This clonotype is a singleton in its sample. The V gene is TRBV3-1, the J gene TRBJ2-4; 7 nucleotides match TRBD2. This CDR3 region has 13 residues. In germline, CDR1 is LGHDT, CDR2 YNNKEL (reference sequence). Trimming cost V 3 bases and J 7 bases; bases outside gene matches: 3. The CDR3 DNA sequence: TGTGCCAGCAGCCATCTCGGGGGGAACATTCAGTACTTC. Translating gives CASSHLGGNIQYF.

This clonotype has more than one count but fewer than ten. The chain carries TRBV20-1 and TRBJ2-5, with D possibly matching TRBD2 (6 bases). The CDR3 loop spans 13 amino acids. V was clipped by 6 bases and J by 4 bases, with 15 bases between them. Looked up from germline, CDR1 is DFQATT and CDR2 is SNEGSKA (reference sequence). The CDR3, as DNA: TGCAGTGCCACGGCGGGGAACGCAGAGACCCAGTACTTC. Its translation is CSATAGNAETQYF.

The chain uses TRBV27 and TRBJ1-1; D is ambiguous. V was cut by 6 bases and J by 6 bases, with 17 bases left in between. The CDR3 is 14 residues long. CDR1 MNHEY and CDR2 SMNVEV come from the germline V gene (reference sequence). The CDR3 loop reads CASSSGPSRAEAFF. The CDR3 DNA reads TGTGCCAGCAGCTCCGGGCCCTCACGCGCTGAAGCTTTCTTT.

In its sample, this clonotype was seen a few times. The CDR3 DNA reads as TGTGCCAGCAGTTTAATGGCCCGGGGGGGGCGAGGAGCTTTCTTT. It specifies CASSLMARGGRGAFF. V is TRBV28 and J is TRBJ1-1; D is perhaps TRBD1 (6 bases). V was cut by 2 bases and J by 10 bases, with 20 bases left in between. CDR1 MDHEN and CDR2 SYDVKM come from the germline V gene. CDR3 length equals 15 residues.

The J gene is TRBJ2-3, the V gene TRBV11-2; no firm D call. CDR3 length: 13 residues. Per germline, CDR1 SGHAT and CDR2 FQNNGV. V was cut by 6 bases and J by 4 bases, with 11 bases left in between. Here the CDR3 DNA reads TGTGCCAGCAGTTCCCCGACGGCAGATACGCAGTATTTT. This translates into CASSSPTADTQYF.

In this sample, this clonotype turned up a few times. The CDR3 DNA is TGTGCCAGCCTTCGAGACCAGAGCACAGATACGCAGTATTTT. It encodes CASLRDQSTDTQYF. The genes are TRBV7-2 and TRBJ2-3; D unresolved. CDR3 length: 14 amino acids. The germline gives CDR1 SGHTA, CDR2 FQGNSA. Trimming cost V 8 bases and J 0 bases, with 12 bases left between them.

This clonotype was seen more than once but under ten times. The chain couples TRBV20-1 to TRBJ1-5; D remains unclear. The V and J ends lost 6 bases and 4 bases respectively, with 16 bases between them. CDR3 size: 14 residues. Germline assignment: CDR1 DFQATT and CDR2 SNEGSKA (reference sequence). The CDR3 nucleotides read TGCAGTGCCTATTCGCCCTCGGGGAATCAGCCCCAGCATTTT. Encoded protein: CSAYSPSGNQPQHF.

The chain joins TRBV5-1 to TRBJ2-7; 9 bases line up with TRBD1. CDR1 and CDR2 from the germline V gene are SGHRS and YFSETQ. The CDR3 covers 15 residues. The CDR3 DNA is TGCGCGACGAGCATGACAGGGGGAAGCTCCTACGAGCAGTACTTC. Translation gives CATSMTGGSSYEQYF.

This clonotype was picked up a small number of times. The V and J genes are TRBV6-2 or TRBV6-3 and TRBJ2-3; D not certain. CDR1 and CDR2 (germline): MNHEY, SVGEGT. Trimming shortened V by 0 bases and J by 5 bases, and 18 bases separated the two germline ends. CDR3 size: 17 residues. The CDR3 coding sequence is TGTGCCAGCAGTTACTCAACCAAGGGTGTTCGAATAGATACGCAGTATTTT. Residues: CASSYSTKGVRIDTQYF.

The chain uses TRBV28 and TRBJ2-3; D assignment may be TRBD1 or TRBD2 (5 bases each). Trimming cost V 5 bases and J 6 bases, with 21 bases left between them. Germline V CDR1 and CDR2: MDHEN, SYDVKM. The CDR3 loop spans 16 amino acids. Here the CDR3 DNA reads TGTGCCAGCAGTCCTCCTGGGGCGAGGGGACGTGATACGCAGTATTTT. Its translation: CASSPPGARGRDTQYF.

There are a few counts of this clonotype. J is TRBJ1-1 and V is TRBV5-1; possibly TRBD1 for D (6 bases). CDR1 is SGHRS, CDR2 YFSETQ, per germline. Trimming removed 7 bases at V and 8 bases at J, with 18 bases between. The CDR3 runs to 13 residues. The CDR3 sequence: CASRISGAGEAFF. CDR3 nucleotide sequence: TGCGCCAGCCGAATTTCGGGGGCTGGCGAAGCTTTCTTT.

V gene TRBV2 combines with J gene TRBJ2-7; weak D call: TRBD1 (6 bases). The CDR3 totals 14 residues. Germline V CDR1 and CDR2: SNHLY, FYNNEI. V was clipped by 2 bases and J by 0 bases, with 8 bases between them. The CDR3 DNA reads as TGTGCCAGCAGTGAACGACAGGACTCCTACGAGCAGTACTTC. It encodes CASSERQDSYEQYF.

The rearrangement uses TRBV29-1 and TRBJ2-5; D remains unclear. The CDR3 covers 11 residues. The germline V gene encodes CDR1 SQVTM and CDR2 ANQGSEA. V lost 6 bases to trimming and J lost 4 bases, with 9 bases between them. The CDR3 sequence: CSVQSVETQYF. The CDR3 nucleotides read TGCAGCGTCCAGTCGGTAGAGACCCAGTACTTC.

A single count supports this clonotype. The chain uses TRBV7-2 and TRBJ2-5; D may be TRBD1 (5 bases). Germline V lookup: CDR1 SGHTA, CDR2 FQGNSA. CDR3 length equals 13 residues. V lost 1 base, J lost 5 bases, and 8 bases lay in between. This CDR3 reads CASSLVTGETQYF. Written as DNA, the CDR3 is TGTGCCAGCAGCTTAGTCACAGGCGAGACCCAGTACTTC.